These 15 T cell receptor beta chains share one sample of origin, sequenced in a study of T cell responses to AZD1222 COVID-19 vaccine. TCRdb keeps only in-frame clones here, not all; method: immunoSEQ multiplex PCR. The repertoire includes around 260,000 clones, over 90% of them detected once, and around 0.5% sits in the top ten. The source was peripheral blood, collected on day 0 of AZD1222 vaccination. These receptor sequences come from an adult in good health.

The V call is TRBV4-1, the J call TRBJ1-2, with D uncertain. The germline V gene encodes CDR1 MGHRA and CDR2 YSYEKL. V lost 0 bases to trimming and J lost 1 base, with 6 bases between them. The CDR3 extends over 14 amino acids. DNA for the CDR3: TGCGCCAGCAGCCAAGAGCTTGATAACTATGGCTACACCTTC. It specifies CASSQELDNYGYTF.

J is TRBJ1-5 and V is TRBV5-4; 8 bases agree with TRBD1. CDR1 and CDR2 from the germline V gene are SGHNT and YYREEE (reference sequence). Trimming took 3 bases from V and 1 from J; bases not matched to a gene: 6. The CDR3 loop spans 16 amino acids. The CDR3 bases are TGTGCCAGCAGCTCACAGGGGGACGGGAGCAATCAGCCCCAGCATTTT. This encodes CASSSQGDGSNQPQHF.

This clone was seen only once. The chain has TRBV27 and TRBJ1-5; tentatively, D is TRBD1 (5 bases). Germline V lookup: CDR1 MNHEY, CDR2 SMNVEV (reference sequence). This CDR3 has 16 amino acids. The V end was cut by 5 bases, the J end by 0 bases, with 14 bases between. CDR3 coding DNA: TGTGCCAGCAGTCCACGACAGCACAATAGCAATCAGCCCCAGCATTTT. Translation gives CASSPRQHNSNQPQHF.

This chain links TRBV6-2 or TRBV6-3 with TRBJ1-6; 9 bases are a match to TRBD1. This CDR3 contains 15 residues. Germline lookup yields CDR1 MNHEY and CDR2 SVGEGT. The V and J ends lost 7 bases and 7 bases, in that order; junction bases with no gene match: 8. Here the CDR3 reads CASTPAGTGNSPLHF. As DNA, the CDR3 is TGTGCCAGCACCCCCGCCGGGACAGGGAATTCACCCCTCCACTTT.

The chain employs TRBV12-3 or TRBV12-4 and TRBJ2-1, with D uncertain. This CDR3 spans 12 amino acids. V dropped 7 bases and J dropped 8 bases, with 12 bases sitting between them. CDR3 DNA: TGTGCCAGCACCGTGGACGTCCATGAGCAGTTCTTC. This codes for CASTVDVHEQFF.

This CDR3 reads CASSKRLAGGLYEQYF. CDR3 sequence (DNA): TGTGCCAGCAGTAAGCGATTAGCGGGGGGGCTCTACGAGCAGTACTTC. The rearrangement uses TRBV27 and TRBJ2-7; TRBD2 matches 11 bases. Germline-derived CDR1 and CDR2 are MNHEY and SMNVEV (reference sequence). The CDR3 has 16 amino acids. J lost 3 bases, V lost 5 bases, and 9 bases had no gene match.

The chain joins TRBV29-1 to TRBJ1-2; D ambiguous. Looked up from germline, CDR1 is SQVTM and CDR2 is ANQGSEA. The CDR3 is 12 residues long. The V gene lost 4 bases and the J gene lost 5 bases, with 11 bases spanning the gap. The CDR3 sequence is CSVGPLGYGYTF. DNA of the CDR3: TGCAGCGTTGGACCCCTGGGGTATGGCTACACCTTC.

The chain uses TRBV7-2 and TRBJ2-1, with D possibly being TRBD2 (6 bases). The V gene lost 1 base and the J gene lost 10 bases, with 14 bases spanning the gap. In germline, CDR1 is SGHTA, CDR2 FQGNSA. The CDR3 sequence is 14 residues long. CDR3 coding DNA: TGTGCCAGCAGCTTAGAGCGGCCGGAGGGGGAGCAGTTCTTC. It codes for CASSLERPEGEQFF.

The genes are TRBV15 and TRBJ2-7, with D maybe TRBD1 (6 bases). Trimming took off 4 bases at V and 2 bases at J, with 12 bases between the two ends. The germline CDR1 and CDR2 sequences are LNHNV and YYDKDF (reference sequence). The CDR3 is 14 residues long. The CDR3 spells CATSKDSYTYEQYF. The CDR3 coding sequence is TGTGCCACCAGCAAGGACAGTTACACCTACGAGCAGTACTTC.

This clone was recorded only once. The chain carries TRBV6-5 and TRBJ1-4, with TRBD1 matching over 9 bases. V trimming: 5 bases; J trimming: 13 bases; junction bases outside the gene matches: 11. This CDR3 is built from 14 residues. CDR1 is MNHEY and CDR2 is SVGAGI in the germline V gene. CDR3 region: CASSPGTGFAGLFF. DNA of the CDR3: TGTGCCAGCAGTCCAGGGACAGGGTTCGCCGGACTGTTTTTT.

The V gene is TRBV9, the J gene TRBJ1-4, with D perhaps matching TRBD1 (5 bases). The CDR3 extends over 14 amino acids. V was cut by 1 base and J by 3 bases, with 7 bases left in between. The germline V gene has CDR1 SGDLS and CDR2 YYNGEE. The CDR3 protein is CASSVKGANEKLFF. The CDR3 DNA sequence: TGTGCCAGCAGCGTAAAAGGGGCTAATGAAAAACTGTTTTTT.

The chain recombines TRBV11-2 with TRBJ2-1, with 8 bases matching TRBD1. The CDR3 runs 15 residues. CDR1 and CDR2 from the germline V gene are SGHAT and FQNNGV. V was clipped by 4 bases and J by 6 bases; unmatched bases: 8. The CDR3: CASSSARGPLNEQFF. The CDR3 bases are TGTGCCAGCAGCTCCGCCAGGGGGCCTCTCAATGAGCAGTTCTTC. The full variable domain, in which reference TRBV11-2 and TRBJ2-1 provide the parts outside the CDR3, is EAGVAQSPRYKIIEKRQSVAFWCNPISGHATLYWYQQILGQGPKLLIQFQNNGVVDDSQLPKDRFSAERLKGVDSTLKIQPAKLEDSAVYLCASSSARGPLNEQFFGPGTRLTVL.

This sequence joins TRBV28 and TRBJ2-7; TRBD2 is a possible D gene (5 bases). Germline CDR1 MDHEN, CDR2 SYDVKM. The CDR3 is 12 residues long. Trimming stripped 2 bases from V and 6 bases from J, with 8 bases between. CDR3 coding DNA: TGTGCCAGCAGTTTAATAGGGAGCGAGCAGTACTTC. This sequence encodes CASSLIGSEQYF.

The chain combines TRBV27 with TRBJ2-7, with 8 bases matching TRBD1. Per germline, CDR1 MNHEY and CDR2 SMNVEV (reference sequence). J lost 6 bases, V lost 0 bases, and 13 bases had no gene match. There are 17 residues in the CDR3. The CDR3 DNA is TGTGCCAGCAGTTTATCGGACTCGATCCCAGGGGGCGGCGAGCAGTACTTC. Protein sequence: CASSLSDSIPGGGEQYF.

This sequence joins TRBV6-5 and TRBJ2-7; 8 bases map to TRBD1. Germline V gene sequence: CDR1 MNHEY, CDR2 SVGAGI. The CDR3 is made up of 14 amino acids. The trim removed 6 bases at V and 5 bases at J, leaving 9 bases unmatched. CDR3 sequence: CASRPGQAKNEQYF. Here the CDR3 DNA reads TGTGCCAGCAGACCGGGACAGGCTAAAAACGAGCAGTACTTC.